The 6 T cell receptor beta chains presented below share a single source sample, sequenced in a study of PD-L1 blockade in urothelial cancer. Assay used: immunoSEQ multiplex PCR; TCRdb lists only in-frame clones, some missing. The sample has tens of thousands of clones, approximately 81% seen once. As to time point: pretreatment peripheral blood. The sample was PBMCs, taken around atezolizumab (anti-PD-L1) treatment. All receptors derive from a man aged 65 to 79 with urothelial cancer.

The chain recombines TRBV7-8 with TRBJ2-5, with 8 bases that match TRBD2. The J segment lost 5 bases and the V segment lost 5 bases, leaving 13 bases of the junction unmatched. CDR1 and CDR2 from the germline V gene are SGHVS and FQNEAQ. The length of the CDR3 is 16 residues. CDR3 sequence: CASSLLSAGGAETQYF. The CDR3 coding sequence is TGTGCCAGCAGCCTCCTCTCGGCGGGGGGCGCGGAGACCCAGTACTTC.

This sequence joins TRBV2 and TRBJ1-2; 10 bases line up with TRBD1. CDR1 SNHLY and CDR2 FYNNEI come from the germline V gene. This CDR3 spans 14 amino acids. V lost 4 bases to trimming and J lost 5 bases; unmatched junction nucleotides: 4. CDR3 DNA: TGTGCCAGCAGTGGGACAGGGGGGAAGTATGGCTACACCTTC. It codes for CASSGTGGKYGYTF.

J is TRBJ2-1 and V is TRBV11-2; D not resolved. CDR1 and CDR2 (germline): SGHAT, FQNNGV. The CDR3 is 12 amino acids. V lost 5 bases, J lost 4 bases, and 6 bases lay in between. The CDR3 loop reads CASSPRYNEQFF. Written as DNA, the CDR3 is TGTGCCAGCAGCCCGAGATACAATGAGCAGTTCTTC.

This clone was recorded once. The chain couples TRBV7-2 to TRBJ2-1, with TRBD2 identical over 7 bases. Germline assignment: CDR1 SGHTA and CDR2 FQGNSA. V lost 1 base to trimming and J lost 1 base; unmatched junction nucleotides: 1. The CDR3 runs to 15 residues. CDR3 in amino acids: CASSLERGSYNEQFF. The CDR3 DNA reads TGTGCCAGCAGCTTAGAGCGGGGTTCCTACAATGAGCAGTTCTTC.

This rearrangement joins TRBV10-3 to TRBJ2-5, with no clear D. The germline gives CDR1 ENHRY, CDR2 SYGVKD. The V end was cut by 5 bases, the J end by 5 bases, with 12 bases between. This CDR3 region has 13 residues. CDR3 DNA: TGTGCCATCAGTTTCCATGGGCAGGAGACCCAGTACTTC. Protein sequence: CAISFHGQETQYF.

V gene TRBV19 combines with J gene TRBJ2-1; 16 positions agree with TRBD2. The CDR3 consists of 20 residues. Germline CDR1 reads LNHDA; CDR2 reads SQIVND (reference sequence). Losses at the gene ends were 9 bases for V and 0 bases for J; bases not matched to a gene: 14. The CDR3 reads CASHPGLAGGLESSYNEQFF. The CDR3 DNA is TGTGCCAGCCATCCGGGACTAGCGGGGGGGCTGGAGAGCTCCTACAATGAGCAGTTCTTC.